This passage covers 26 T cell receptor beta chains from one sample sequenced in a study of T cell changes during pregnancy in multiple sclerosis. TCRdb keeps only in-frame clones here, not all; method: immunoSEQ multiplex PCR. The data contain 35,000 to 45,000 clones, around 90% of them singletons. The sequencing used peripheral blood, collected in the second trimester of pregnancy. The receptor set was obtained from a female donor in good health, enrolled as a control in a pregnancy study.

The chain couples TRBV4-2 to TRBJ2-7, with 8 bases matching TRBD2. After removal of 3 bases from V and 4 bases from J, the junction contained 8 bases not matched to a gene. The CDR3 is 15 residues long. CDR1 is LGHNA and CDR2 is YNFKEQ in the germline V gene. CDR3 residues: CASSQKAGVRYEQYF. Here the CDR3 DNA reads TGTGCCAGCAGCCAGAAAGCGGGAGTGCGTTACGAGCAGTACTTC.

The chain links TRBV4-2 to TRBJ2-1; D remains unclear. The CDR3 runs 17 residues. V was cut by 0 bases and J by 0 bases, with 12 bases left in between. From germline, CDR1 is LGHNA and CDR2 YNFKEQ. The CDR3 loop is CASSQDLEMSSYNEQFF. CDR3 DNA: TGTGCCAGCAGCCAAGATCTCGAAATGAGCTCCTACAATGAGCAGTTCTTC.

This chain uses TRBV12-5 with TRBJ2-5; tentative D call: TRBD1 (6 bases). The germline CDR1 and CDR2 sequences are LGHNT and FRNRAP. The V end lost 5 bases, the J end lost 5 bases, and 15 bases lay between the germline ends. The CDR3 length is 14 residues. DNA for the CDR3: TGTGCTAGTGGTCAGGGGATAACGGGGGAGACCCAGTACTTC. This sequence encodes CASGQGITGETQYF.

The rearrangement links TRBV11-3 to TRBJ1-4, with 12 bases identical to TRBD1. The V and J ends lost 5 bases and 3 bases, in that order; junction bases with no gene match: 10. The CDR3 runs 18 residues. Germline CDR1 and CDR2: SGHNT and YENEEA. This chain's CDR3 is CASSSPGTGGAANEKLFF. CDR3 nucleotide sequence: TGTGCCAGCAGCAGTCCCGGGACAGGGGGCGCAGCTAATGAAAAACTGTTTTTT.

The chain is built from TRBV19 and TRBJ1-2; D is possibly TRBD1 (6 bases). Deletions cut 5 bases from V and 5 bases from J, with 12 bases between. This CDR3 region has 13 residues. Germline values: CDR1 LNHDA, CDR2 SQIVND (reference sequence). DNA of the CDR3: TGTGCCAGTAGTGGACGACAGGCATATGGCTACACCTTC. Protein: CASSGRQAYGYTF.

The CDR3 DNA reads TGTGCCAGTAGTATCACCCTAACAGGGGAGCAGTACTTC. This gives the protein CASSITLTGEQYF. The chain joins TRBV19 to TRBJ2-5, with 7 bases fitting TRBD1. This CDR3 region has 13 residues. The germline V gene encodes CDR1 LNHDA and CDR2 SQIVND (reference sequence). The V segment lost 3 bases and the J segment 11 bases; nucleotides outside the gene matches: 9.

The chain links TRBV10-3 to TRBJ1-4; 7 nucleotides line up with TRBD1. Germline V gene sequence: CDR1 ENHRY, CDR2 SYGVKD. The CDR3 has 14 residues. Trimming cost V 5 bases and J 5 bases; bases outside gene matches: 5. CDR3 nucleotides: TGTGCCATCAGTTCGACAGGGCCAAATGAAAAACTGTTTTTT. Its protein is CAISSTGPNEKLFF.

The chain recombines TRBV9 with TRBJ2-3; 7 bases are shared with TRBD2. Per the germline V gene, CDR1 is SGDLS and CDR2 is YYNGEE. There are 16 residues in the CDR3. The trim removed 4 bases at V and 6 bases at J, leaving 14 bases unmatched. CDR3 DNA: TGTGCCAGCAGCCCCCTAACGGGGGGAACCGGGGATACGCAGTATTTT. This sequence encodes CASSPLTGGTGDTQYF.

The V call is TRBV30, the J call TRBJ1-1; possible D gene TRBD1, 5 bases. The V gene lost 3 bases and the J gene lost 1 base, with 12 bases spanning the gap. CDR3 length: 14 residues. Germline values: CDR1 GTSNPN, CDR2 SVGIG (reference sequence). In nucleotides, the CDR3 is TGTGCCTGGAGAGCCTGGGGGGAGAACACTGAAGCTTTCTTT. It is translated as CAWRAWGENTEAFF.

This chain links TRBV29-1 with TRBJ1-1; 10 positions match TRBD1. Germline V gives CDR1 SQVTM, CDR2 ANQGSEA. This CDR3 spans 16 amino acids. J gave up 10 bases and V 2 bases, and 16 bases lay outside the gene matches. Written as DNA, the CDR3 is TGCAGCGTTGAACCTGCGGGACAGGGGTCGAAGTCGAGAGCTTTCTTT. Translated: CSVEPAGQGSKSRAFF. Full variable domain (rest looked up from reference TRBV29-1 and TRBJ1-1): SAVISQKPSRDICQRGTSLTIQCQVDSQVTMMFWYRQQPGQSLTLIATANQGSEATYESGFVIDKFPISRPNLTFSTLTVSNMSPEDSSIYLCSVEPAGQGSKSRAFFGQGTRLTVV.

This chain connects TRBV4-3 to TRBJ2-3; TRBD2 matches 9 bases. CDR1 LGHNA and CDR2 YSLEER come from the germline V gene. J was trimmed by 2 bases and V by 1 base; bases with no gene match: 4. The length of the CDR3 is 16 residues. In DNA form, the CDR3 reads TGCGCCAGCAGCCAAGGGACTAGCGAGCCCACAGATACGCAGTATTTT. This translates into CASSQGTSEPTDTQYF.

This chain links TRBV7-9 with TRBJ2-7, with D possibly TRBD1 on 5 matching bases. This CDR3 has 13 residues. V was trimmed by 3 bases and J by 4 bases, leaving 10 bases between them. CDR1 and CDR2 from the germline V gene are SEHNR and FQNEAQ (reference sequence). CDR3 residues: CASSFDSGYEQYF. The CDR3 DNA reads TGTGCCAGCAGCTTTGACAGTGGGTACGAGCAGTACTTC.

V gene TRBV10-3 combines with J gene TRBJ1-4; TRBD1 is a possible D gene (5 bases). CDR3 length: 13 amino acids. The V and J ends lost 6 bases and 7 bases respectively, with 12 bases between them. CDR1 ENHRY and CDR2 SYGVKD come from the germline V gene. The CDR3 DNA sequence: TGTGCCATCAGCGAGGGACGGGGTGAAAAACTGTTTTTT. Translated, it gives CAISEGRGEKLFF.

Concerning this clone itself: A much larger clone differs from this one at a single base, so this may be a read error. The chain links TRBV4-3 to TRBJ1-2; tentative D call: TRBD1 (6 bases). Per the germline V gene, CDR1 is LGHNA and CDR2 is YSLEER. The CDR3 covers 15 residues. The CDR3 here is CASSQKTGSSYGHTF. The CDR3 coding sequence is TGCGCCAGCAGCCAAAAGACAGGTTCGTCTTATGGCCACACCTTC.

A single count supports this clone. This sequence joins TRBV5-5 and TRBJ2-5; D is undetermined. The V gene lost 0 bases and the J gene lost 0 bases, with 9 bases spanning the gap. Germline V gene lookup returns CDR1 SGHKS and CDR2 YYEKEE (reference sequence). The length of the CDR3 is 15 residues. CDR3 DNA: TGTGCCAGCAGCTTGGGTGCCAGGTACCAAGAGACCCAGTACTTC. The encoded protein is CASSLGARYQETQYF.

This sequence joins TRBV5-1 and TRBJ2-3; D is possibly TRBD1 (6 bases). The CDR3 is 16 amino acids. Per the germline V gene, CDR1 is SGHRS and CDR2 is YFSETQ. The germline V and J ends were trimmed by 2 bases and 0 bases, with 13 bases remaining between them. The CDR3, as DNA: TGCGCCAGCAGCTTAGAAAGGACAGCTAGCACAGATACGCAGTATTTT. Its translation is CASSLERTASTDTQYF.

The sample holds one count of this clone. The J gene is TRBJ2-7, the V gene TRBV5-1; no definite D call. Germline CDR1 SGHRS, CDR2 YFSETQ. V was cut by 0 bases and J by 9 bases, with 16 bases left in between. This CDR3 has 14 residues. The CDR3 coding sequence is TGCGCCAGCAGCTTGGGCCATTCTGGAGCAAGGCAGTACTTC. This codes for CASSLGHSGARQYF.

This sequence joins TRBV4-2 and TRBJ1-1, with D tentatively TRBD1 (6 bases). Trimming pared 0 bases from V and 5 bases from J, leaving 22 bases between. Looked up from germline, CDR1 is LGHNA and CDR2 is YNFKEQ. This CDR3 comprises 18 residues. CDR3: CASSQDWGNREDGTEAFF. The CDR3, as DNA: TGTGCCAGCAGCCAAGATTGGGGAAACAGGGAAGATGGGACTGAAGCTTTCTTT.

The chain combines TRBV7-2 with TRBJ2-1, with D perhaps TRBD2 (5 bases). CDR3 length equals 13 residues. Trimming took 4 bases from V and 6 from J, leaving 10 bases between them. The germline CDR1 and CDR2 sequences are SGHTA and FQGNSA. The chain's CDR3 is CASSSRVANEQFF. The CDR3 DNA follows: TGTGCCAGCAGCTCGAGGGTCGCCAATGAGCAGTTCTTC.

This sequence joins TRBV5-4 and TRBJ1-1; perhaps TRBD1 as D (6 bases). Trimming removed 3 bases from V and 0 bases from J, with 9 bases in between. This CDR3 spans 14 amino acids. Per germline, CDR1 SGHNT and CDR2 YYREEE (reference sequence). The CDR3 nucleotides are TGTGCCAGCAGCTCGGGACAAATGAACACTGAAGCTTTCTTT. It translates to CASSSGQMNTEAFF.

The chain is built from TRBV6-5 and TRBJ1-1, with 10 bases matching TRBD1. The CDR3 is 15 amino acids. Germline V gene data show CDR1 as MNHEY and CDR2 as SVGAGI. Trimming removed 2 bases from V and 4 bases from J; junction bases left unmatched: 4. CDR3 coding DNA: TGTGCCAGCAGTTACCTTGGACAGGGGGGCACTGAAGCTTTCTTT. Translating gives CASSYLGQGGTEAFF.

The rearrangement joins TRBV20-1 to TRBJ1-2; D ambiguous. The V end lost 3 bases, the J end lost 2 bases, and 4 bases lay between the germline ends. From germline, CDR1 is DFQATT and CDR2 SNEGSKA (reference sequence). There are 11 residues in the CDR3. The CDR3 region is CSASPNYGYTF. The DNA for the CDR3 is TGCAGTGCTAGCCCAAACTATGGCTACACCTTC.

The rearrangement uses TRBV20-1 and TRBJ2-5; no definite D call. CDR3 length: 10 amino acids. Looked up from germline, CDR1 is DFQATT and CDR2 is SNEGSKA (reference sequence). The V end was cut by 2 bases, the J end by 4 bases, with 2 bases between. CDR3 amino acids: CSARLETQYF. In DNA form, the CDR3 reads TGCAGTGCTAGACTAGAGACCCAGTACTTC.

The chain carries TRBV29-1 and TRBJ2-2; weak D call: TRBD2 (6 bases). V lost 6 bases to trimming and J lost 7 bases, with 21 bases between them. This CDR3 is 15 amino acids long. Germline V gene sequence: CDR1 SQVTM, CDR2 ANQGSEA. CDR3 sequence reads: CSVARDSSGVGELFF. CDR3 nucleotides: TGCAGCGTCGCCCGCGATAGCTCGGGGGTCGGGGAGCTGTTTTTT.

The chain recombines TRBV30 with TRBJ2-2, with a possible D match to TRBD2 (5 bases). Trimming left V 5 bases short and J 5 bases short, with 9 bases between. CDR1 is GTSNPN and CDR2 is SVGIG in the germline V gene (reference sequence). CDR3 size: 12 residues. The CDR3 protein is CAWSGVTGELFF. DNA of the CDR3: TGTGCCTGGTCCGGGGTGACCGGGGAGCTGTTTTTT.

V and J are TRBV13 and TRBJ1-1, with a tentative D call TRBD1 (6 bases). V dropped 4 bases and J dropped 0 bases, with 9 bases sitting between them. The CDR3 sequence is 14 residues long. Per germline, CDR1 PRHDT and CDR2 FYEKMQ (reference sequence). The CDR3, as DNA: TGTGCCAGCAGCTATAGGGGGTTGAACACTGAAGCTTTCTTT. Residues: CASSYRGLNTEAFF.